Listed here are 12 T cell receptor beta chains from one sample, sequenced in a study of OX40 agonist ivuxolimab in advanced cancers. The repertoire was sequenced with immunoSEQ multiplex PCR; TCRdb's copy has only in-frame clones and lacks some. Of tens of thousands of clones listed, around 80% are singletons. The sequencing here drew on CD4+ or CD8+ T cells sorted from blood, taken in a trial of the OX40 agonist ivuxolimab. These receptors originate from an adult with an advanced solid tumor such as melanoma, head and neck, liver or kidney cancer.

The chain combines TRBV7-6 with TRBJ2-3; 11 bases are a match to TRBD2. This CDR3 is 16 amino acids long. Trimming cost V 5 bases and J 4 bases; bases outside gene matches: 8. Germline CDR1 and CDR2: SGHVS and FNYEAQ. The CDR3 DNA is TGTGCCAGCAGCCCGAGTAGCGGGAGGGGGTCAGATACGCAGTATTTT. Its protein product is CASSPSSGRGSDTQYF.

The rearrangement links TRBV28 to TRBJ1-5; D ambiguous. V gave up 5 bases and J gave up 3 bases, with 11 bases separating them. The CDR3 sequence is 14 residues long. CDR1 MDHEN and CDR2 SYDVKM come from the germline V gene. The CDR3 DNA sequence: TGTGCCAGCAGTACATCCGGGCCCAATCAGCCCCAGCATTTT. This sequence encodes CASSTSGPNQPQHF.

This chain links TRBV28 with TRBJ2-1; D remains ambiguous. The CDR3 consists of 15 residues. V was shortened by 3 bases and J by 10 bases, with 19 bases between the two germline ends. The V gene's germline CDR1 is MDHEN and CDR2 SYDVKM. The CDR3 region has the DNA TGTGCCAGCAGTTTTTCTGTTGGCCCTAGTTGGGAGCAGTTCTTC. Translation gives CASSFSVGPSWEQFF.

The gene calls are TRBV14 and TRBJ1-1, with a possible D match to TRBD1 (6 bases). The CDR3 spans 13 residues. The germline V gene encodes CDR1 SGHDN and CDR2 FVKESK. Deletions cut 2 bases from V and 6 bases from J, with 10 bases between. The CDR3 DNA sequence: TGTGCCAGCAGCCAACAGGGGCTCGCTGAAGCTTTCTTT. Its translation: CASSQQGLAEAFF.

The CDR3 DNA reads TGTGCCAGTAGTTTCGGGACAGGGGTTTCACCCCTCCACTTT. It encodes CASSFGTGVSPLHF. The rearrangement links TRBV19 to TRBJ1-6, with 10 nucleotides matching TRBD1. V dropped 5 bases and J dropped 9; count of bases not matched to a gene: 4. Germline V gene sequence: CDR1 LNHDA, CDR2 SQIVND (reference sequence). The CDR3 has 14 residues.

This clone came up a few times. V usage is TRBV25-1 and J usage is TRBJ2-5, with D uncertain. This CDR3 is built from 14 residues. Trimming shortened V by 4 bases and J by 0 bases, and 9 bases separated the two germline ends. CDR1 is MGHDK, CDR2 SYGVNS, per germline. The CDR3 loop is CASSVRSNQETQYF. DNA for the CDR3: TGTGCCAGCAGTGTGCGGAGCAACCAAGAGACCCAGTACTTC.

The CDR3 bases are TGTGCCAGCAGCCATGGGTCCGGGACAAACGAGCAGTACTTC. This codes for CASSHGSGTNEQYF. V and J are TRBV16 and TRBJ2-7, with D possibly TRBD1 on 6 matching bases. CDR3 length: 14 amino acids. CDR1 and CDR2 from the germline V gene are KGHSY and FQNENV. Trimming took off 3 bases at V and 5 bases at J, with 14 bases between the two ends.

CDR3 in amino acids: CASSLVPGTSANNEQFF. The CDR3 DNA reads as TGTGCCAGCAGCTTGGTACCCGGGACTAGCGCGAACAATGAGCAGTTCTTC. This chain links TRBV5-6 with TRBJ2-1, with 10 bases lining up with TRBD2. CDR3 length: 17 residues. Germline V gene sequence: CDR1 SGHDT, CDR2 YYEEEE. V shed 0 bases, J shed 5 bases, and the junction held 8 bases outside the gene matches. The full variable domain, completed using reference TRBV5-6 and TRBJ2-1, is DAGVTQSPTHLIKTRGQQVTLRCSPKSGHDTVSWYQQALGQGPQFIFQYYEEEERQRGNFPDRFSGHQFPNYSSELNVNALLLGDSALYLCASSLVPGTSANNEQFFGPGTRLTVL.

J is TRBJ1-1 and V is TRBV27; TRBD1 might be the D (5 bases). The CDR3 has 12 residues. Germline V lookup: CDR1 MNHEY, CDR2 SMNVEV (reference sequence). Trimming took off 5 bases at V and 8 bases at J, with 12 bases between the two ends. Here the CDR3 DNA reads TGTGCCAGCAGTATTAAGGGGATGGAAGCTTTCTTT. Translating it yields CASSIKGMEAFF.

The CDR3 region is CASSRQGRNQPQHF. CDR3 coding DNA: TGTGCCAGCAGTAGACAGGGTCGCAATCAGCCCCAGCATTTT. The chain combines TRBV27 with TRBJ1-5; 7 bases map to TRBD1. V shed 5 bases and J 2 bases; nucleotides not matched to a gene: 3. The CDR3 contains 14 residues. Germline V lookup: CDR1 MNHEY, CDR2 SMNVEV (reference sequence).

The genes are TRBV5-4 and TRBJ2-7; D might be TRBD1 or TRBD2, each matching 5 bases. Trimming pared 3 bases from V and 0 bases from J, leaving 7 bases between. Per the germline V gene, CDR1 is SGHNT and CDR2 is YYREEE (reference sequence). The CDR3 runs to 13 residues. This CDR3 reads CASSSGTSYEQYF. Written as DNA, the CDR3 is TGTGCCAGCAGCTCCGGGACCTCCTACGAGCAGTACTTC.

The J gene is TRBJ1-1, the V gene TRBV5-6, with 7 bases aligning to TRBD1. In germline, CDR1 is SGHDT, CDR2 YYEEEE. J lost 11 bases, V lost 2 bases, and 12 bases had no gene match. This CDR3 is built from 14 residues. CDR3 in DNA: TGTGCCAGCAGCTTCTCCTCCTGGGACAGTAAGGCTTTCTTT. Amino acids: CASSFSSWDSKAFF.